The 20 T cell receptor beta chains presented below share a single source sample, sequenced in a study of HIV-infected patients and healthy controls. MiXCR was run by TCRdb on the 5' RACE reads, yielding one entry per CDR3 protein. The table includes around 62,000 distinct CDR3 sequences, around 21% detected once. Input material: CD4+ T cells from blood. These receptors were collected from a human donor in good health.

The J gene is TRBJ1-5, the V gene TRBV27; D perhaps matches TRBD1 (6 bases). The V end was cut by 4 bases, the J end by 4 bases, with 14 bases between. Per germline, CDR1 MNHEY and CDR2 SMNVEV (reference sequence). The CDR3 totals 15 residues. CDR3 coding DNA: TGTGCCAGCAGTTCCTACAGGGATATTAATCAGCCCCAGCATTTT. Translating gives CASSSYRDINQPQHF.

This clonotype was seen only a few times. The chain uses TRBV5-1 and TRBJ2-3; D is possibly TRBD2 (6 bases). Germline V lookup: CDR1 SGHRS, CDR2 YFSETQ. The germline V and J ends were trimmed by 4 bases and 4 bases, with 13 bases remaining between them. CDR3 length: 14 residues. The DNA for the CDR3 is TGCGCCAGCAGCCGTCGCCCGGGGGCAGATACGCAGTATTTT. Translation gives CASSRRPGADTQYF. Together with reference TRBV5-1 and TRBJ2-3, the CDR3 gives the full variable domain: KAGVTQTPRYLIKTRGQQVTLSCSPISGHRSVSWYQQTPGQGLQFLFEYFSETQRNKGNFPGRFSGRQFSNSRSEMNVSTLELGDSALYLCASSRRPGADTQYFGPGTRLTVL.

This clonotype appeared a few times. The V gene is TRBV18, the J gene TRBJ1-2; 7 positions match TRBD1. V shed 6 bases and J 4 bases; nucleotides not matched to a gene: 5. In germline, CDR1 is KGHSH, CDR2 LQKENI. CDR3 length: 13 residues. The CDR3 nucleotides read TGTGCCAGCTCCCCCGACAGGGCCTATGGCTACACCTTC. Translated: CASSPDRAYGYTF. The whole variable domain, filled in from reference TRBV18 and TRBJ1-2, reads NAGVMQNPRHLVRRRGQEARLRCSPMKGHSHVYWYRQLPEEGLKFMVYLQKENIIDESGMPKERFSAEFPKEGPSILRIQQVVRGDSAAYFCASSPDRAYGYTFGSGTRLTVV.

This clonotype appeared a few times. V is TRBV5-1 and J is TRBJ1-2, with D perhaps matching TRBD1 (5 bases). Trimming pared 3 bases from V and 2 bases from J, leaving 14 bases between. Looked up from germline, CDR1 is SGHRS and CDR2 is YFSETQ. This CDR3 is built from 15 residues. CDR3 sequence: CASSWDGTANYGYTF. CDR3 nucleotides: TGCGCCAGCAGCTGGGACGGGACGGCCAACTATGGCTACACCTTC.

The gene calls are TRBV3-1 and TRBJ2-7; D possibly corresponds to TRBD1 (7 bases). V gave up 5 bases and J gave up 0 bases, with 14 bases separating them. Per the germline V gene, CDR1 is LGHDT and CDR2 is YNNKEL (reference sequence). This CDR3 contains 15 residues. Here the CDR3 DNA reads TGTGCCAGCAGCACGGGGGACAGTCCCTCCTACGAGCAGTACTTC. It encodes CASSTGDSPSYEQYF.

The chain has TRBV3-1 and TRBJ1-2; D might be TRBD1 (6 bases). The CDR3 consists of 15 residues. Germline CDR1 reads LGHDT; CDR2 reads YNNKEL (reference sequence). V was trimmed by 4 bases and J by 3 bases, leaving 15 bases between them. CDR3 sequence (DNA): TGTGCCAGCAGCCGTTCCGGGGGGCGAGACTATGGCTACACCTTC. It is translated as CASSRSGGRDYGYTF.

This clonotype was counted at least ten times. This chain connects TRBV6-1 to TRBJ1-6; D ambiguous. The germline V gene has CDR1 MNHNS and CDR2 SASEGT. CDR3 size: 14 residues. The ends were cut back, 0 bases at V and 9 bases at J, with 9 bases in the middle. CDR3 DNA: TGTGCCAGCAGTGAAGCAGGGTGGGGTTCACCCCTCCACTTT. It translates to CASSEAGWGSPLHF.

This clonotype has ten or more counts. V gene TRBV20-1 combines with J gene TRBJ2-7, with D perhaps matching TRBD2 (6 bases). The V gene lost 1 base and the J gene lost 7 bases, with 20 bases spanning the gap. The CDR3 covers 15 residues. Germline lookup yields CDR1 DFQATT and CDR2 SNEGSKA (reference sequence). The CDR3 protein is CSARGTSSRAREQYF. The CDR3 DNA reads TGCAGTGCTAGAGGTACTAGCTCTAGGGCGCGGGAGCAGTACTTC.

The chain has TRBV4-1 and TRBJ1-3; perhaps TRBD1 as D (5 bases). With 3 bases removed from V and 0 bases from J, the gap between germline ends came to 12 bases. Germline values: CDR1 MGHRA, CDR2 YSYEKL. CDR3 size: 16 residues. In DNA form, the CDR3 reads TGCGCCAGCAGCCATGTGGGGCGGAGCTCTGGAAACACCATATATTTT. As protein: CASSHVGRSSGNTIYF.

CDR3 in DNA: TGCGCCAGCAGCCGAGACGACAGGGGTGAGGCCTACGAGCAGTACTTC. Encoded protein: CASSRDDRGEAYEQYF. The chain links TRBV5-1 to TRBJ2-7, with TRBD1 matching over 8 bases. Trimming removed 4 bases from V and 2 bases from J; junction bases left unmatched: 11. CDR1 is SGHRS, CDR2 YFSETQ, per germline. The CDR3 extends over 16 amino acids.

This clonotype was counted ten times or more. This sequence joins TRBV5-1 and TRBJ1-2; tentative D call: TRBD1 (6 bases). The germline CDR1 and CDR2 sequences are SGHRS and YFSETQ. The CDR3 runs 14 residues. Trimming took 1 base from V and 3 from J, leaving 10 bases between them. The DNA for the CDR3 is TGCGCCAGCAGCTTGTGGTCAGGGGACTATGGCTACACCTTC. Residues: CASSLWSGDYGYTF.

In its sample, this clonotype was seen many times. CDR3 amino acids: CASSLLGNTEAFF. DNA of the CDR3: TGTGCCAGCAGTTTGTTAGGGAACACTGAAGCTTTCTTT. The chain is built from TRBV27 and TRBJ1-1; D uncertain. The CDR3 covers 13 residues. The V end was cut by 3 bases, the J end by 1 base, with 6 bases between. Germline values: CDR1 MNHEY, CDR2 SMNVEV (reference sequence).

This sequence joins TRBV3-1 and TRBJ2-6, with a tentative D call TRBD2 (6 bases). The CDR3 covers 15 residues. V lost 8 bases and J lost 0, with 11 bases in between. CDR1 and CDR2 (germline): LGHDT, YNNKEL (reference sequence). The CDR3 DNA reads as TGTGCCAGCGGACCCGGGAGCTCTGGGGCCAACGTCCTGACTTTC. This codes for CASGPGSSGANVLTF.

This clonotype was detected ten times or more. This chain connects TRBV7-3 to TRBJ1-2, with TRBD1 matching over 8 bases. Germline-derived CDR1 and CDR2 are SGHTA and FQGTGA. The CDR3 loop spans 15 amino acids. The V segment lost 4 bases and the J segment 7 bases; nucleotides outside the gene matches: 11. CDR3 coding DNA: TGTGCCAGCAGCTCCACAGGGGGAGTCGATGGTGGCTACACCTTC. It translates to CASSSTGGVDGGYTF. Looking up the rest from reference TRBV7-3 and TRBJ1-2 gives the full variable domain: GAGVSQTPSNKVTEKGKYVELRCDPISGHTALYWYRQSLGQGPEFLIYFQGTGAADDSGLPNDRFFAVRPEGSVSTLKIQRTERGDSAVYLCASSSTGGVDGGYTFGSGTRLTVV.

This clonotype was picked up many times. J is TRBJ1-3 and V is TRBV7-6; no clear D gene. This CDR3 spans 17 amino acids. V gave up 1 base and J gave up 0 bases, with 13 bases separating them. The germline CDR1 and CDR2 sequences are SGHVS and FNYEAQ. CDR3 sequence: CASSLGGGPSSGNTIYF. The CDR3 coding sequence is TGTGCCAGCAGCTTAGGTGGCGGACCGAGCTCTGGAAACACCATATATTTT.

This clonotype was picked up many times. The chain carries TRBV29-1 and TRBJ2-7, with D tentatively TRBD1 or TRBD2 (5 bases each). The CDR3 runs 14 residues. Germline CDR1 reads SQVTM; CDR2 reads ANQGSEA. V lost 4 bases to trimming and J lost 6 bases, with 19 bases between them. Here the CDR3 reads CSVGVTAEAGEQYF. CDR3 coding DNA: TGCAGCGTTGGGGTGACAGCGGAGGCCGGCGAGCAGTACTTC.

The chain employs TRBV5-1 and TRBJ2-3; 14 positions match TRBD2. The CDR3 length is 15 residues. The ends lost 3 bases at V and 7 bases at J; junction bases unmatched: 4. Germline CDR1 is SGHRS and CDR2 is YFSETQ. The CDR3 here is CASSWGTSGSNTQYF. CDR3 bases: TGCGCCAGCAGCTGGGGGACTAGCGGGAGTAATACGCAGTATTTT.

The rearrangement uses TRBV12-3 or TRBV12-4 and TRBJ2-6; D call uncertain. This CDR3 spans 16 amino acids. V was clipped by 5 bases and J by 0 bases, with 11 bases between them. In nucleotides, the CDR3 is TGTGCCAGCAGTCCCCAACAGACCTCTGGGGCCAACGTCCTGACTTTC. It translates to CASSPQQTSGANVLTF.

V usage is TRBV6-2 or TRBV6-3 and J usage is TRBJ2-7, with D possibly being TRBD1 or TRBD2 (6 bases each). Per germline, CDR1 MNHEY and CDR2 SVGEGT. The CDR3 runs 15 residues. Trimming left V 2 bases short and J 4 bases short, with 15 bases between. For the CDR3, the DNA is TGTGCCAGCAGTTACCCCGGGGGCAGTGGATACGAGCAGTACTTC. It yields the protein CASSYPGGSGYEQYF.

This clonotype turned up a few times. The chain recombines TRBV29-1 with TRBJ1-2; the D is unclear. V was trimmed by 1 base and J by 3 bases, leaving 3 bases between them. CDR3 length equals 11 residues. Germline CDR1 is SQVTM and CDR2 is ANQGSEA. The chain's CDR3 is CSVEGHYGYTF. As DNA, the CDR3 is TGCAGCGTTGAAGGCCACTATGGCTACACCTTC.